The rows below give T cell receptor beta chains drawn from one sample of a study of cytomegalovirus exposure and HLA in healthy donors. Libraries were prepared by immunoSEQ multiplex PCR; TCRdb keeps only in-frame clonotypes and omits some of them. Of 100,000 or so clones in the sample, roughly 74% were seen once. Sequencing input: PBMCs. Source of these receptors: a woman aged 40 to 49 in good health and CMV-seronegative. Each CDR3 is given with its conserved first and last residue. The D gene is left open where the match is weak. Rows may omit the clone size; those that give it use once, few, many or a size class.

d_call j_call v_call clone_size cdr3_nt cdr3_aa
. TRBJ1-4 TRBV7-7 . TGTGCTAGCAGCTTAAACTCCAATGAAAAACTGTTTTTT CASSLNSNEKLFF
TRBD1 TRBJ2-7 TRBV6-5 . TGTGCCAGCAGTTCTGAACCGACAGGGAATGCCTACGAGCAGTACTTC CASSSEPTGNAYEQYF
TRBD1 TRBJ1-1 TRBV5-4 . TGTGCCAGCAGCTTGCAGGGGGCCACTGAAGCTTTCTTT CASSLQGATEAFF
. TRBJ2-5 TRBV7-7 . TGTGCTAGCAGCTTAACCAGCGCGGCAGAGACCCAGTACTTC CASSLTSAAETQYF
. TRBJ2-2 TRBV5-1 . TGCGCCAGCAGCGGAGGTTCAGTAAGCACCGGGGAGCTGTTTTTT CASSGGSVSTGELFF
TRBD1 TRBJ2-7 TRBV5-1 . TGCGCCAGCAGCCAGACAGGGGCCTACGAGCAGTACTTC CASSQTGAYEQYF
. TRBJ2-2 TRBV10-1 . TGCGCCAGCAGTGATGGCGGGAGAGGGGGCACCGGGGAGCTGTTTTTT CASSDGGRGGTGELFF
. TRBJ1-2 TRBV15 . TGTGCCACCAGCAGAGACCGACAGGACTATGGCTACACCTTC CATSRDRQDYGYTF
TRBD2 TRBJ2-7 TRBV19 once TGTGCCAGTAGTAAGGCCGGGACTAGCGGGACCAAGGCGGGGGAGCAGTACTTC CASSKAGTSGTKAGEQYF
TRBD1 TRBJ2-7 TRBV6-5 . TGTGCCAGCTTTGACGGGACAGGGCCTCACGAGCAGTACTTC CASFDGTGPHEQYF
. TRBJ2-5 TRBV4-1 . TGCGCCAGCAGTCGAGGTTTAGGTCTTAGTCAAGAGACCCAGTACTTC CASSRGLGLSQETQYF
TRBD1 TRBJ1-1 TRBV2 once TGTGCCAGCAGTTCCGGGACAGTCGTGGGTGAAGCTTTCTTT CASSSGTVVGEAFF
. TRBJ2-5 TRBV6-5 . TGTGCCAGCAGAGCGACCGGGATGGAGACCCAGTACTTC CASRATGMETQYF
TRBD1 TRBJ1-3 TRBV6-4 . TGTGCCAGCAGTCGACAGGGGAGCTCTGGAAACACCATATATTTT CASSRQGSSGNTIYF
TRBD1 TRBJ2-7 TRBV19 few TGTGCCAGTAGTCCAAGGACAGGACCACCCCCCTACGAGCAGTACTTC CASSPRTGPPPYEQYF
TRBD2 TRBJ2-3 TRBV5-1 once TGCGCCAGCAGGATCGGACTAGCGGGAGGGCTATACACAGATACGCAGTATTTT CASRIGLAGGLYTDTQYF
TRBD2 TRBJ2-3 TRBV10-3 . TGTGCCATCAGTGGGGGGACTAGCGGAAACACAGATACGCAGTATTTT CAISGGTSGNTDTQYF
TRBD2 TRBJ2-5 TRBV9 . TGTGCCAGCAGCGGACGCGGGGGAGAGAAAGAGACCCAGTACTTC CASSGRGGEKETQYF
. TRBJ2-5 TRBV6-1 . TGTGCCAGCAGTATGGACAGTATACAAGAGACCCAGTACTTC CASSMDSIQETQYF
TRBD2 TRBJ2-7 TRBV11-2 . TGTGCCAGCAGTGTCCGGGGAGGGGAAACCTACGAGCAGTACTTC CASSVRGGETYEQYF
TRBD2 TRBJ2-7 TRBV7-2 . TGTGCCAGCAGCTTAGTAGGACTAGCTATCTACGAGCAGTACTTC CASSLVGLAIYEQYF
. TRBJ2-7 TRBV30 . TGTGCCTGGAGTGGGCAGGGCTACGAGCAGTACTTC CAWSGQGYEQYF
. TRBJ1-1 TRBV19 few TGTGCCAGTAGTTCCCACATGAACACTGAAGCTTTCTTT CASSSHMNTEAFF
TRBD1 TRBJ1-5 TRBV2 . TGTGCCAGCAGTGATGGGACAGGGACTTGGCAGCCCCAGCATTTT CASSDGTGTWQPQHF
TRBD1 TRBJ1-3 TRBV5-4 . TGTGCCAGCAGCTTAGGCCTCGGACAGGGGAGAAACACCATATATTTT CASSLGLGQGRNTIYF
. TRBJ1-2 TRBV18 few TGTGCCAGCTCCCCATCAGGGATCGACTATGGCTACACCTTC CASSPSGIDYGYTF
TRBD2 TRBJ2-7 TRBV19 . TGTGCCAGTAGTATCCCTAGCGGGAGGGCCGTGCAGTACTTC CASSIPSGRAVQYF
TRBD2 TRBJ2-1 TRBV4-2 few TGTGCCAGCAGCCAGAACCCTAGCGGGGGGGCCGATGAGCAGTTCTTC CASSQNPSGGADEQFF
. TRBJ1-1 TRBV6-5 . TGTGCCAGCAGTTACTCGATCGAGGCCAACACTGAAGCTTTCTTT CASSYSIEANTEAFF
. TRBJ2-5 TRBV28 once TGTGCCACGGACGAAAGACTACCCAGTTATGAGACCCAGTACTTC CATDERLPSYETQYF
. TRBJ2-5 TRBV10-3 . TGTGCCATCAGTGAATCTGGGCCGCCGCGAGAGACCCAGTACTTC CAISESGPPRETQYF
TRBD2 TRBJ2-7 TRBV10-1 . TGCGCCAGCAGTCGAGCGGGGGGCTACGAGCAGTACTTC CASSRAGGYEQYF
. TRBJ2-2 TRBV2 . TGTGCCAGCAGCGCTAGCATCTCCGGGGAGCTGTTTTTT CASSASISGELFF
. TRBJ2-7 TRBV7-2 . TGTGCCAGCAGGTACGCAGGGACCTACGAGCAGTACTTC CASRYAGTYEQYF
. TRBJ1-3 TRBV5-6 . TGTGCCAGCAGCTTTTTAGGAAACACCATATATTTT CASSFLGNTIYF